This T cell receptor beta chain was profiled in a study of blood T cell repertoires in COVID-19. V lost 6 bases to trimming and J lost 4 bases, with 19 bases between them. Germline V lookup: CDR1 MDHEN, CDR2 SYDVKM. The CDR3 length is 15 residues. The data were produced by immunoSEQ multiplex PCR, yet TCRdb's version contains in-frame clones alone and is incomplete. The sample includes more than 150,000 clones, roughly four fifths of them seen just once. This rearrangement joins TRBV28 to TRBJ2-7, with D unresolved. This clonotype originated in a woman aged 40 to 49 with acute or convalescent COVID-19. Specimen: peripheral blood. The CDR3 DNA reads TGTGCCAGCAGCCATGCTATGAGCCTCCGGTACGAGCAGTACTTC. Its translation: CASSHAMSLRYEQYF.